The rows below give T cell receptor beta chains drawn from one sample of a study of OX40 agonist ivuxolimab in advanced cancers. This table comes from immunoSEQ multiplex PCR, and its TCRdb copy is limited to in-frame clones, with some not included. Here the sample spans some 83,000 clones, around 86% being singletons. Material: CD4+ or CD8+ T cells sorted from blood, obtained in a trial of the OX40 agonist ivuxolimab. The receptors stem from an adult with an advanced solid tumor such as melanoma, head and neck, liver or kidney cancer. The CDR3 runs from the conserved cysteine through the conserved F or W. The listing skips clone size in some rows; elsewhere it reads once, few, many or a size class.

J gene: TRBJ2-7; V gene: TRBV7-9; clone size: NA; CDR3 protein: CASSSSGGAVEQYF
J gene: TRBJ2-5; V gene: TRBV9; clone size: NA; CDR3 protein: CASSVGGVTETQYF
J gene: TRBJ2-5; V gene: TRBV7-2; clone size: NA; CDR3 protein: CASSLDSNEGKTQYF
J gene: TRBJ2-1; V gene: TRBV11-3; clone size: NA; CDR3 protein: CASSYRGTGSNEQFF
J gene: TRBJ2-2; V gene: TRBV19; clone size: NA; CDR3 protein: CASRRSDSGELFF
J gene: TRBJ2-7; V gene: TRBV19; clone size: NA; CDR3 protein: CASSDGSLSYEQYF
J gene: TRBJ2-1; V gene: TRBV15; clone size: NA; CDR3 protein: CATSRDRSNRGAYNEQFF
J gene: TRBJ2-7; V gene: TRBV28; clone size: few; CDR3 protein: CASSPQMWEQYF
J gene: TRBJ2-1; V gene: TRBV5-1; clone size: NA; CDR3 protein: CASSRGGGTSNEQFF
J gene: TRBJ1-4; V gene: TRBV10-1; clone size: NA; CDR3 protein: CASGGQGGEKLFF
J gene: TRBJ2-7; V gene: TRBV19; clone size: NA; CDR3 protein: CASSIQTSGGTSYEQYF
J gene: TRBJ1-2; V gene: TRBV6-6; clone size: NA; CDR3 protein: CASNTDPKLDGYTF
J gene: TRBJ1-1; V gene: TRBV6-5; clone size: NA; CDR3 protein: CASSPGLWGTEAFF
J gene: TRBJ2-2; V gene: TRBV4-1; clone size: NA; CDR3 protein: CASSSRLSLFF
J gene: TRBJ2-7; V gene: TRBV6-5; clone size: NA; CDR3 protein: CASSFTGNEQYF
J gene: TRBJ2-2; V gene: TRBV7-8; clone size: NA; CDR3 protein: CASSPPRVSNTGELFF
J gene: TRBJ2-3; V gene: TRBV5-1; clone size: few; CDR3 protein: CASSSGMITDTQYF
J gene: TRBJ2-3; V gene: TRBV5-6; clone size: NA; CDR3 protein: CASSLERGPTQYF
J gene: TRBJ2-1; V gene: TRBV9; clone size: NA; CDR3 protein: CASAGGGIYYNEQFF
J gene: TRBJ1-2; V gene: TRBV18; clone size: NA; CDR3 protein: CASSPRDRPNYGYTF
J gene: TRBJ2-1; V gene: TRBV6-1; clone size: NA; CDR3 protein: CATEREDYNEQFF
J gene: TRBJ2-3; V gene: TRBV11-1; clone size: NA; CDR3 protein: CASSTLWRGGVTDTQYF
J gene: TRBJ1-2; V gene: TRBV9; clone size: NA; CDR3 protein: CASTRDYGYTF
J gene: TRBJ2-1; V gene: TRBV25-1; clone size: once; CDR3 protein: CASSEYHGWSYNEQFF
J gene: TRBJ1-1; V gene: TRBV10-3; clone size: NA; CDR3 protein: CAISGDRGLNEAFF
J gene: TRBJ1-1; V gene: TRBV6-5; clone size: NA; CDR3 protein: CASSLVRDTEAFF
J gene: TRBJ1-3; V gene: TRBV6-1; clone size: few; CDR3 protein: CASSARQPGNTIYF
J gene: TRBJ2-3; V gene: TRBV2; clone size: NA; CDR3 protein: CASSVAEDTQYF
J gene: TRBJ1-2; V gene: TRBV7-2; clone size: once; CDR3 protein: CASSLGMGYGYTF
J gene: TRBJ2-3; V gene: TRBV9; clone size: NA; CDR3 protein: CASSARGGSTDTQYF
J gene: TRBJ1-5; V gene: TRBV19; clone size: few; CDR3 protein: CASSLAQRDQPQHF
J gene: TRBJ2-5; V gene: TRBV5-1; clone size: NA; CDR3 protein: CASSRPGVETQYF
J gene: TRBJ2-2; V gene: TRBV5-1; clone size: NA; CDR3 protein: CASSFATAANTGELFF
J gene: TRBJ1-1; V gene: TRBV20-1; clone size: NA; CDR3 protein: CSAGKNTEAFF
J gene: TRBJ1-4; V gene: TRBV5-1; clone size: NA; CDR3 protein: CASSFGDRTNEKLFF
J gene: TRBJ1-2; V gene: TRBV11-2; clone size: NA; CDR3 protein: CAIMRGGGYGYTF
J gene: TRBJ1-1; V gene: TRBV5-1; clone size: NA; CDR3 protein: CASSPPVRGEAFF
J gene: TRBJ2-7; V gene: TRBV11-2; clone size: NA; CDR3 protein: CASSLSASGFVEQYF
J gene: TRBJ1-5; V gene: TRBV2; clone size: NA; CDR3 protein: CASSWGGGNQPQHF
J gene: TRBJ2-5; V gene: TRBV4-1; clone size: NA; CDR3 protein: CASSQDGGAAGGTQYF
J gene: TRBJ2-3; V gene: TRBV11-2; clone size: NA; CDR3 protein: CASSLGDRVTDTQYF
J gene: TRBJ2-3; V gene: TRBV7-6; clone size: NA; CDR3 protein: CASSLDGLAGVYTQYF
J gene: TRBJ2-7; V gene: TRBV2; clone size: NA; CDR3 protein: CASSETGAVYEQYF
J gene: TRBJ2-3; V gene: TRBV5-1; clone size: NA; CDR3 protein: CASSSPSEGSTDTQYF
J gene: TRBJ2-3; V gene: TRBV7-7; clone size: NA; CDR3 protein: CASSSRQGGHTQYF
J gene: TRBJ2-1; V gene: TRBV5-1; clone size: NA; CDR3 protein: CASSLQGQGSYNEQFF
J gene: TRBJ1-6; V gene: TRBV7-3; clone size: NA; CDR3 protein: CASSSTGGQAGYSPLHF
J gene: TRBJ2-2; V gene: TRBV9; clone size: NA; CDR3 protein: CASSVVRGSGELFF
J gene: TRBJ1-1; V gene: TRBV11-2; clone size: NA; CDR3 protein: CASSLFSRILNTEAFF
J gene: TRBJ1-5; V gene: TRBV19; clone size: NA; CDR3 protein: CASSTMNQPQHF
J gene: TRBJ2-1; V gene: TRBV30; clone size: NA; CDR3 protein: CAWSVRDVLGEQFF
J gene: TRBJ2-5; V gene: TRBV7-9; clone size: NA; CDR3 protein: CASSLGLAVETQYF
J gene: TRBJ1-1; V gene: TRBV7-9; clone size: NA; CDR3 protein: CASSLSLGTEAFF
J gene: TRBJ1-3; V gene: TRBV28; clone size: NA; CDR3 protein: CASSLTTGSGNTIYF
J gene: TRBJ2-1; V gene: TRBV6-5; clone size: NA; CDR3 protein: CASFQRGGSYNEQFF
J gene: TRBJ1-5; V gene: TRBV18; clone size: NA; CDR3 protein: CASSTRTGEDQPQHF
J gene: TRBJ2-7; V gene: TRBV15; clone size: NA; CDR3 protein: CATSRATGYEQYF
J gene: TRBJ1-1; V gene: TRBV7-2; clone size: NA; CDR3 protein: CASSLGTVNTEAFF
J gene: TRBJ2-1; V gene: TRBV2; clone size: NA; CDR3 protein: CASSARGAADEQFF
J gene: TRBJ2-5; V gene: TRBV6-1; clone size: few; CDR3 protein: CASSVDREVTQYF